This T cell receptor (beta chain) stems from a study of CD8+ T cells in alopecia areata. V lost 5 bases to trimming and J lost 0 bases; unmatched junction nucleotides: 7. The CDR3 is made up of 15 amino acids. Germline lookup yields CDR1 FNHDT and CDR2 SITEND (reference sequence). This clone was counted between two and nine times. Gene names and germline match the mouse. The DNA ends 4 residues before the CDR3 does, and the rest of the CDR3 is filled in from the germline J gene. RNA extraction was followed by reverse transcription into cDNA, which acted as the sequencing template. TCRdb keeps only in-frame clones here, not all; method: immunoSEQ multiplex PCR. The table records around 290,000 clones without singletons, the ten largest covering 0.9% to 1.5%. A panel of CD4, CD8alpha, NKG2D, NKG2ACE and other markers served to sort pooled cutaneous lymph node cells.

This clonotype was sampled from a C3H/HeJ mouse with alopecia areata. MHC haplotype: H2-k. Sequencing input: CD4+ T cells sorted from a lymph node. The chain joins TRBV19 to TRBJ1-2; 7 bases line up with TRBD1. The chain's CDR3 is CASSPVRGANSDYTF. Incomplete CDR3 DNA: TGTGCCAGCAGCCCCGTCAGGGGGGCAAACTCC.